The 23 T cell receptor beta chains in this list originate from one sample, sequenced in a study of early T cells in non-severe SARS-CoV-2 infection. TCRdb used MiXCR to reprocess the 5' RACE reads, holding one entry per CDR3 protein. The table has about 67,000 distinct CDR3 sequences, around a tenth seen once. The sample consisted of whole blood. The receptor source for this set is an adult who was a healthcare worker with PCR-confirmed SARS-CoV-2 infection or an uninfected control (not recorded which).

The chain is built from TRBV5-1 and TRBJ2-3, with D perhaps TRBD1 (6 bases). V lost 6 bases to trimming and J lost 2 bases, with 10 bases between them. The CDR3 consists of 13 residues. Looked up from germline, CDR1 is SGHRS and CDR2 is YFSETQ. CDR3 nucleotide sequence: TGCGCCAGCAAGGGGGAAAACACAGATACGCAGTATTTT. Translating gives CASKGENTDTQYF.

Notes on this clonotype: A single base separates this from a much larger clone, so it may be a read error. The chain's CDR3 is CASSQVWGGNQLQHF. The CDR3 nucleotides read TGCGCCAGCAGCCAAGTCTGGGGAGGCAATCAGCTCCAGCATTTT. The V call is TRBV4-1, the J call TRBJ1-5; D gene uncertain. This CDR3 contains 15 residues. The V gene's germline CDR1 is MGHRA and CDR2 YSYEKL.

The J gene is TRBJ2-5, the V gene TRBV2, with a weak D call TRBD2 (6 bases). The CDR3 is made up of 14 amino acids. Germline V gives CDR1 SNHLY, CDR2 FYNNEI. V lost 7 bases, J lost 4 bases, and 16 bases lay in between. CDR3 region: CASTPAGWGETQYF. The CDR3 nucleotides are TGTGCCAGCACCCCCGCGGGGTGGGGAGAGACCCAGTACTTC.

Many counts were recorded for this clonotype. The gene calls are TRBV29-1 and TRBJ1-1; no clear D gene. This CDR3 region has 14 residues. Germline V gives CDR1 SQVTM, CDR2 ANQGSEA. Trimming removed 4 bases at V and 4 bases at J, with 16 bases between. In DNA form, the CDR3 reads TGCAGCGTTGCGTCGAGGGTGTCAACCACTGAAGCTTTCTTT. This sequence encodes CSVASRVSTTEAFF.

This chain connects TRBV7-6 to TRBJ2-7; D is unclear. Germline assignment: CDR1 SGHVS and CDR2 FNYEAQ. V lost 3 bases, J lost 2 bases, and 8 bases lay in between. The CDR3 is made up of 13 amino acids. Written as DNA, the CDR3 is TGTGCCAGCAGCTTCAATTCCGCCTACGAGCAGTACTTC. Its protein is CASSFNSAYEQYF.

This clonotype was found many times. The CDR3 loop reads CASRRGRALQETQYF. CDR3 coding DNA: TGTGCCAGCCGTCGCGGGAGGGCCCTCCAAGAGACCCAGTACTTC. The J gene is TRBJ2-5, the V gene TRBV27, with 9 bases that match TRBD2. In germline, CDR1 is MNHEY, CDR2 SMNVEV (reference sequence). Trimming at V came to 8 bases and at J to 1 base, leaving 8 bases not matched to a gene. This CDR3 has 15 amino acids.

This clonotype was observed a few times. The rearrangement joins TRBV29-1 to TRBJ2-7; D gene unclear. The ends were cut back, 6 bases at V and 5 bases at J, with 11 bases in the middle. The germline gives CDR1 SQVTM, CDR2 ANQGSEA. The CDR3 loop spans 11 amino acids. The DNA of the CDR3 is TGCAGCGTGGGAAGGCAGAACGAGCAGTACTTC. Translation: CSVGRQNEQYF.

This clonotype has ten or more counts. CDR3: CASRAGTGNYNEQFF. CDR3 nucleotides: TGCGCCAGCAGGGCCGGGACAGGGAACTACAATGAGCAGTTCTTC. The chain couples TRBV5-1 to TRBJ2-1, with 9 positions matching TRBD1. The CDR3 spans 15 residues. CDR1 is SGHRS and CDR2 is YFSETQ in the germline V gene. Losses at the gene ends were 5 bases for V and 3 bases for J; bases not matched to a gene: 6.

The chain carries TRBV2 and TRBJ2-7; the D gene is possibly TRBD2 (5 bases). Per germline, CDR1 SNHLY and CDR2 FYNNEI. Trimming pared 3 bases from V and 2 bases from J, leaving 20 bases between. CDR3 length: 17 amino acids. The CDR3 loop reads CASSDGVLERVTYEQYF. CDR3 sequence (DNA): TGTGCCAGCAGTGACGGGGTGCTAGAACGCGTAACCTACGAGCAGTACTTC. The full variable domain, with the rest looked up from reference TRBV2 and TRBJ2-7, is EPEVTQTPSHQVTQMGQEVILRCVPISNHLYFYWYRQILGQKVEFLVSFYNNEISEKSEIFDDQFSVERPDGSNFTLKIRSTKLEDSAMYFCASSDGVLERVTYEQYFGPGTRLTVT.

This clonotype has a count of ten or more. The chain employs TRBV19 and TRBJ2-5; tentative D call: TRBD2 (6 bases). The CDR3 spans 15 residues. Germline V CDR1 and CDR2: LNHDA, SQIVND (reference sequence). V was pared by 5 bases and J by 4 bases, with 17 bases between. The CDR3 spells CASSARRDGPETQYF. The CDR3 bases are TGTGCCAGTAGTGCGAGGCGGGACGGCCCAGAGACCCAGTACTTC.

The table lists this clonotype with a few counts. The V and J genes are TRBV7-9 and TRBJ2-7, with D unresolved. This CDR3 is 13 amino acids long. Germline V CDR1 and CDR2: SEHNR, FQNEAQ (reference sequence). Trimming left V 2 bases short and J 5 bases short, with 10 bases between. The CDR3 DNA follows: TGTGCCAGCAGCTTATCACCACACAACGAGCAGTACTTC. Protein: CASSLSPHNEQYF.

Many counts were recorded for this clonotype. The rearrangement uses TRBV10-2 and TRBJ2-6, with D tentatively TRBD1 (5 bases). Germline V gene lookup returns CDR1 WSHSY and CDR2 SAAADI. V dropped 6 bases and J dropped 0 bases, with 12 bases sitting between them. This CDR3 is built from 16 residues. The CDR3 DNA sequence: TGCGCCAGCAGCCCAGGGATAAGCTCTGGGGCCAACGTCCTGACTTTC. Translating it yields CASSPGISSGANVLTF.

This clonotype came up many times. V is TRBV11-2 and J is TRBJ2-1, with 11 bases lining up with TRBD2. The CDR3 sequence is 15 residues long. V was pared by 8 bases and J by 9 bases, with 12 bases of the junction left unmatched. CDR1 is SGHAT, CDR2 FQNNGV, per germline. CDR3 residues: CASGAARGLAAEQFF. The CDR3 coding sequence is TGTGCCAGCGGAGCAGCCCGGGGACTAGCGGCTGAGCAGTTCTTC.

This clonotype was recorded at least ten times. This chain joins TRBV7-9 and TRBJ2-1; D unclear. Germline CDR1 is SEHNR and CDR2 is FQNEAQ (reference sequence). The length of the CDR3 is 12 residues. V dropped 6 bases and J dropped 8 bases, with 11 bases sitting between them. This CDR3 is CASRTSGDEQFF. CDR3 nucleotide sequence: TGTGCCAGCAGGACATCTGGGGATGAGCAGTTCTTC.

This clonotype has ten or more counts. The chain is built from TRBV6-1 and TRBJ1-4; D perhaps matches TRBD1 (5 bases). V was shortened by 1 base and J by 3 bases, with 15 bases between the two germline ends. This CDR3 contains 17 residues. CDR1 and CDR2 (germline): MNHNS, SASEGT. The CDR3 here is CASSEVPWGTANEKLFF. For the CDR3, the DNA is TGTGCCAGCAGTGAAGTCCCGTGGGGGACTGCTAATGAAAAACTGTTTTTT.

This clonotype was picked up many times. The chain has TRBV6-6 and TRBJ1-5; D is perhaps TRBD1 (6 bases). V dropped 9 bases and J dropped 0 bases, with 15 bases sitting between them. CDR3 length equals 15 residues. Germline CDR1 is MNHNY and CDR2 is SVGAGI (reference sequence). The CDR3 sequence: CASVRGAYSNQPQHF. CDR3 in DNA: TGTGCCAGTGTTAGGGGGGCGTATAGCAATCAGCCCCAGCATTTT.

This clonotype was seen only a few times. The chain links TRBV7-8 to TRBJ1-5, with D unclear. Germline CDR1 is SGHVS and CDR2 is FQNEAQ. This CDR3 comprises 16 residues. Trimming shortened V by 1 base and J by 0 bases, and 10 bases separated the two germline ends. The CDR3 protein is CASSLVSGYSNQPQHF. CDR3 DNA: TGTGCCAGCAGCTTAGTATCAGGTTATAGCAATCAGCCCCAGCATTTT.

Note on this clonotype: This may be a read error, as it is one base from a much larger clone. V is TRBV11-3 and J is TRBJ2-1; 7 bases map to TRBD2. After removal of 4 bases from V and 6 bases from J, the junction contained 18 bases not matched to a gene. There are 18 residues in the CDR3. Germline CDR1 and CDR2: SGHNT and YENEEA. The CDR3, as DNA: TGTGCCAGCAGCTCTTATGGGGGAGGGGCAGGGACCAGCAATGAGCAGTTCTTC. Its protein product is CASSSYGGGAGTSNEQFF.

The table lists this clonotype with a few counts. This chain uses TRBV18 with TRBJ1-6, with D possibly TRBD1 on 5 matching bases. From germline, CDR1 is KGHSH and CDR2 LQKENI. This CDR3 spans 17 amino acids. V lost 0 bases and J lost 7, with 16 bases in between. The CDR3 nucleotides read TGTGCCAGCTCACCACCGGCGGGACTTGGGGCGAATTCACCCCTCCACTTT. Its protein is CASSPPAGLGANSPLHF.

The sample holds many counts of this clonotype. The chain links TRBV5-5 to TRBJ1-4, with 12 bases lining up with TRBD1. V was clipped by 4 bases and J by 8 bases; unmatched bases: 9. Germline V gene sequence: CDR1 SGHKS, CDR2 YYEKEE (reference sequence). This CDR3 spans 16 amino acids. As DNA, the CDR3 is TGTGCCAGCAGCCCCCGGGACAGGGGGCGAGGCGAAAAACTGTTTTTT. This encodes CASSPRDRGRGEKLFF.

The chain is built from TRBV7-6 and TRBJ1-1; 8 bases fit TRBD1. The V segment lost 11 bases and the J segment 1 base; nucleotides outside the gene matches: 6. CDR3 length: 13 amino acids. Germline values: CDR1 SGHVS, CDR2 FNYEAQ. The CDR3 DNA reads TGTGCCGGCTTCGGGACAGGGAACACTGAAGCTTTCTTT. Its protein is CAGFGTGNTEAFF.

This clonotype was seen many times. V gene TRBV6-6 combines with J gene TRBJ2-7, with TRBD1 identical over 12 bases. CDR1 is MNHNY and CDR2 is SVGAGI in the germline V gene (reference sequence). With V trimmed by 3 bases and J by 4 bases, 7 bases remained unmatched. The CDR3 runs to 16 residues. The CDR3 nucleotides are TGTGCCAGCAGTTATACCGGGACAGGGGGCAAATACGAGCAGTACTTC. Translating gives CASSYTGTGGKYEQYF.

This clonotype was observed many times. The chain employs TRBV11-1 and TRBJ2-5, with D perhaps being TRBD1 or TRBD2 (5 bases each). Trimming cost V 5 bases and J 10 bases, with 17 bases left between them. The CDR3 contains 13 residues. Per the germline V gene, CDR1 is SGHAT and CDR2 is FQDESV (reference sequence). CDR3: CASSLGTPQNQYF. The CDR3 DNA reads as TGTGCCAGCAGCCTCGGGACCCCGCAGAACCAGTACTTC.